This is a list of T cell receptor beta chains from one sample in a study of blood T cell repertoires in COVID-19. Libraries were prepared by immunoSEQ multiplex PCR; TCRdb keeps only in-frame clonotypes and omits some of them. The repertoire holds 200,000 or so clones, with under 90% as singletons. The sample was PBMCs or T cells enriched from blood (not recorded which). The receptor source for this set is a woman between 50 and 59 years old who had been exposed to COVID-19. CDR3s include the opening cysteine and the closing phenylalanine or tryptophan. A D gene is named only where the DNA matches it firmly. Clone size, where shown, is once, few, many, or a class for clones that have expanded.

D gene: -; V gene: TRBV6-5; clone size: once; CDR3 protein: CASSYSRLNTEAFF
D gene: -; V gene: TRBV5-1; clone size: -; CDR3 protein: CASSLALTTGDEKLFF
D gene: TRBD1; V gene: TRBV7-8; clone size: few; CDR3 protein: CASSPYRGKNSPLHF
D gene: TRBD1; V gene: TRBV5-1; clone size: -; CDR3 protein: CASSLEAGGPSGANVLTF
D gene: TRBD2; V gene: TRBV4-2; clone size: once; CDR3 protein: CASSRSGGQETQYF
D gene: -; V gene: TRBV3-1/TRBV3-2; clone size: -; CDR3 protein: CASSLTRASTDTQYF
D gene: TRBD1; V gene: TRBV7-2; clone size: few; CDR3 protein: CASSLGGQAVEKLFF
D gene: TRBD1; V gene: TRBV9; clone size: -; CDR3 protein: CASSVNTGGRGTGELFF
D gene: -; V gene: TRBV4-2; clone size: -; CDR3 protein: CASSQDKGAYEQYF
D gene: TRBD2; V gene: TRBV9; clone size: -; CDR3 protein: CASSLLAGGQETQYF
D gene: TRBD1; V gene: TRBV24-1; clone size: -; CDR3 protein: CATSDSDRGPFSGELFF
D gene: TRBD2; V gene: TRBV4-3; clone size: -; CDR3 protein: CASSQGVGGGMEDTQYF
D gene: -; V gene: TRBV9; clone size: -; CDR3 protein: CASSASGQFTGELFF
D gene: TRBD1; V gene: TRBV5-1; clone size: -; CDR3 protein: CASSLAETGQAFF